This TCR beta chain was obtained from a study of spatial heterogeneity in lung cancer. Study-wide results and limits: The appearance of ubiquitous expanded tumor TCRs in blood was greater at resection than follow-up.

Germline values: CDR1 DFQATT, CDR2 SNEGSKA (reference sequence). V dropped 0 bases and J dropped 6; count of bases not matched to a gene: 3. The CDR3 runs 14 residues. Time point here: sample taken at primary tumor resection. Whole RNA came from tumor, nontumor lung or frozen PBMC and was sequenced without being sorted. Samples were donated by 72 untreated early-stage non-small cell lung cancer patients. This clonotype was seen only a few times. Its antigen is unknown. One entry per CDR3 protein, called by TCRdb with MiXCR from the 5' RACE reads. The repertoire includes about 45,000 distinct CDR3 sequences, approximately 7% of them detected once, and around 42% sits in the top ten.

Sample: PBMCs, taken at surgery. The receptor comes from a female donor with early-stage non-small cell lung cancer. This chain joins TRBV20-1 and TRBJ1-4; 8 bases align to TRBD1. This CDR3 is CSAREAQGDEKLFF. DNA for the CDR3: TGCAGTGCTAGAGAGGCACAGGGGGATGAAAAACTGTTTTTT.